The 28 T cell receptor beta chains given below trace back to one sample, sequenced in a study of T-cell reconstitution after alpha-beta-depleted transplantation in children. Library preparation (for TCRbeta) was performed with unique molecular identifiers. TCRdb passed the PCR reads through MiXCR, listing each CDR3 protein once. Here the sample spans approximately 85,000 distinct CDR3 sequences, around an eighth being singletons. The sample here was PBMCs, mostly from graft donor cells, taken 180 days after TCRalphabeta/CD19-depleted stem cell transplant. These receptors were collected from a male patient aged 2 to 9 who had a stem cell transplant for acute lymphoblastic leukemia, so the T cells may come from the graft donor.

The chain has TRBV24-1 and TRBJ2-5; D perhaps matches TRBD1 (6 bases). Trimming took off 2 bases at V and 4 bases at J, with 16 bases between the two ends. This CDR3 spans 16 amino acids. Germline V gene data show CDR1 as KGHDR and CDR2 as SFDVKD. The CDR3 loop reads CATSDSPHTGRETQYF. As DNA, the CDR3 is TGTGCCACCAGTGATTCCCCCCATACAGGGCGAGAGACCCAGTACTTC.

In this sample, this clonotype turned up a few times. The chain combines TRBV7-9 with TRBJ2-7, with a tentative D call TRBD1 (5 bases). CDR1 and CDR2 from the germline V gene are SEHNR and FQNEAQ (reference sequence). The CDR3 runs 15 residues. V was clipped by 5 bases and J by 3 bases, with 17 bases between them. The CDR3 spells CASSVYRSQGYEQYF. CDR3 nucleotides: TGTGCCAGCAGCGTATACAGGTCTCAGGGCTACGAGCAGTACTTC.

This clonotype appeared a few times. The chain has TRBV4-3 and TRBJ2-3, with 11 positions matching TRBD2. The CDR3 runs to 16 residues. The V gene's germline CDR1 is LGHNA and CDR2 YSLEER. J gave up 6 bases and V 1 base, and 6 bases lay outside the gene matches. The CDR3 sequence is CASSQVTLAGDDTQYF. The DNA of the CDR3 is TGCGCCAGCAGCCAAGTTACACTAGCGGGGGATGATACGCAGTATTTT.

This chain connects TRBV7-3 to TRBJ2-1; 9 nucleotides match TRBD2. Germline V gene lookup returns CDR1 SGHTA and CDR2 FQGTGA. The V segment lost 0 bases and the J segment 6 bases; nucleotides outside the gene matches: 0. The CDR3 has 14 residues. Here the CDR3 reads CASSLTSGSNEQFF. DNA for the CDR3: TGTGCCAGCAGCTTAACTAGCGGGAGCAATGAGCAGTTCTTC. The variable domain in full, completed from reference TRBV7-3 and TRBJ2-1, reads GAGVSQTPSNKVTEKGKYVELRCDPISGHTALYWYRQSLGQGPEFLIYFQGTGAADDSGLPNDRFFAVRPEGSVSTLKIQRTERGDSAVYLCASSLTSGSNEQFFGPGTRLTVL.

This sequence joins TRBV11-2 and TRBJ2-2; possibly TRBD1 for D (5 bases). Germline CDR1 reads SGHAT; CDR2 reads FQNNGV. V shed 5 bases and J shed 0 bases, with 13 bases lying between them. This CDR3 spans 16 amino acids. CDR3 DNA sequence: TGTGCCAGCAGCCCATTTCTGACAGCGAACACCGGGGAGCTGTTTTTT. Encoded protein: CASSPFLTANTGELFF.

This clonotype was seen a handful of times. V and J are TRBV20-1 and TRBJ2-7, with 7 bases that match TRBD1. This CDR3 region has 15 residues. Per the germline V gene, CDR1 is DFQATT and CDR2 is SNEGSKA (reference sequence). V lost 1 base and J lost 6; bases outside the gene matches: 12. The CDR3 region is CSARVRRGGEREQYF. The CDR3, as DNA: TGCAGTGCTAGAGTCAGGAGAGGGGGCGAGCGCGAGCAGTACTTC.

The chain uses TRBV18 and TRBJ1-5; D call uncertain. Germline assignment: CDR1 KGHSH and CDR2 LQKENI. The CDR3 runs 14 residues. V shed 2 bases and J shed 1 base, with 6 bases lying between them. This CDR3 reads CASSPGRSNQPQHF. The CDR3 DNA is TGTGCCAGCTCACCAGGGCGGAGCAATCAGCCCCAGCATTTT.

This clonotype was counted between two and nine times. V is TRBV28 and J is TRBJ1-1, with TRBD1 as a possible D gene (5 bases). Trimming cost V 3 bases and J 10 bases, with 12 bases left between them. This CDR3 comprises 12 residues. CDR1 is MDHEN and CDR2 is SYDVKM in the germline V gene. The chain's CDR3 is CASSLMQGRAFF. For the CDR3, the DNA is TGTGCCAGCAGTTTGATGCAGGGCCGAGCTTTCTTT.

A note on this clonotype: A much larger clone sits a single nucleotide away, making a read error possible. The CDR3 DNA reads as TGCAGTGCTAGAGGGGCTTATGGCGACACCTTC. Translating gives CSARGAYGDTF. The chain joins TRBV20-1 to TRBJ1-2, with no clear D. The CDR3 length is 11 residues. Germline-derived CDR1 and CDR2 are DFQATT and SNEGSKA (reference sequence).

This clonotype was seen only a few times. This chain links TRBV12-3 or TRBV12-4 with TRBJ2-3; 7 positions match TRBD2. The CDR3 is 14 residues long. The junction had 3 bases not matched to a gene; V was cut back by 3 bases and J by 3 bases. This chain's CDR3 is CASSFGGRTDTQYF. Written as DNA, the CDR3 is TGTGCCAGCAGTTTTGGCGGGAGAACAGATACGCAGTATTTT.

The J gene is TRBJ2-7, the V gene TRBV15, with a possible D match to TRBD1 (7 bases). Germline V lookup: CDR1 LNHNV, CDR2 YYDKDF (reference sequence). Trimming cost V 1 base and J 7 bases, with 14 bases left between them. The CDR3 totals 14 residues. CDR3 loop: CATSRVPGGKEQYF. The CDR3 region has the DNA TGTGCCACCAGCAGAGTCCCAGGGGGGAAGGAGCAGTACTTC. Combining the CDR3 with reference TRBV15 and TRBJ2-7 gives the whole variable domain DAMVIQNPRYQVTQFGKPVTLSCSQTLNHNVMYWYQQKSSQAPKLLFHYYDKDFNNEADTPDNFQSRRPNTSFCFLDIRSPGLGDTAMYLCATSRVPGGKEQYFGPGTRLTVT.

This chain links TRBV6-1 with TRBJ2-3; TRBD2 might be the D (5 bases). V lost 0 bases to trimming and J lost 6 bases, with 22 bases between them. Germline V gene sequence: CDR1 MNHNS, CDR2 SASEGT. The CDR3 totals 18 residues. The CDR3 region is CASSEAHARVRRVDTQYF. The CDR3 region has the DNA TGTGCCAGCAGTGAAGCCCACGCAAGGGTCCGGCGGGTGGATACGCAGTATTTT.

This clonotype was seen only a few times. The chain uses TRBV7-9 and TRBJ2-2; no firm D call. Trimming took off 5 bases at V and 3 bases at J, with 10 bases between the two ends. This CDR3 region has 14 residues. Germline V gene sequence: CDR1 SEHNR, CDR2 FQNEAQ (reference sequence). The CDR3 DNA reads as TGTGCCAGCAGCCTCGACTCCCACACCGGGGAGCTGTTTTTT. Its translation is CASSLDSHTGELFF.

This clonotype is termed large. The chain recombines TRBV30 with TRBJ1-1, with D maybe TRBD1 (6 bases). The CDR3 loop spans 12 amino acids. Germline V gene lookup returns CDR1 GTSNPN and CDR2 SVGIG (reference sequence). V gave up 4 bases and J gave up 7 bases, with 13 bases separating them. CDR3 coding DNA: TGTGCCTGGAAAACACAGGGACTTGAAGCTTTCTTT. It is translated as CAWKTQGLEAFF.

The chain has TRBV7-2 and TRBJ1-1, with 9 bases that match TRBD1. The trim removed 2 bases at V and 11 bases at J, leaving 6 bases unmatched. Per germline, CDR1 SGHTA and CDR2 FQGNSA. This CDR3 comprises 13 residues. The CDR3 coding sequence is TGTGCCAGCAGCTTAATGGGACAGGGAAGCGCTTTCTTT. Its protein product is CASSLMGQGSAFF.

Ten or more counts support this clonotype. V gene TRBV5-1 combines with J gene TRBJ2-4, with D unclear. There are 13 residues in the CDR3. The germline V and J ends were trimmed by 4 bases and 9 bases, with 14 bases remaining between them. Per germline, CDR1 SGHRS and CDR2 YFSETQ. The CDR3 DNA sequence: TGCGCCAGCAGCGTAGGACCGGGCACCATTCAGTACTTC. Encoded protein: CASSVGPGTIQYF. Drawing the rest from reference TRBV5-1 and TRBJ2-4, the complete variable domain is KAGVTQTPRYLIKTRGQQVTLSCSPISGHRSVSWYQQTPGQGLQFLFEYFSETQRNKGNFPGRFSGRQFSNSRSEMNVSTLELGDSALYLCASSVGPGTIQYFGAGTRLSVL.

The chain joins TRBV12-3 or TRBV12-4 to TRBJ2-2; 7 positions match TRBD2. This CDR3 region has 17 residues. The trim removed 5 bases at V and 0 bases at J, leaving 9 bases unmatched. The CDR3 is CASSGGVAGSNTGELFF. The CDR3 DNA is TGTGCCAGCAGTGGTGGAGTAGCGGGTTCGAACACCGGGGAGCTGTTTTTT.

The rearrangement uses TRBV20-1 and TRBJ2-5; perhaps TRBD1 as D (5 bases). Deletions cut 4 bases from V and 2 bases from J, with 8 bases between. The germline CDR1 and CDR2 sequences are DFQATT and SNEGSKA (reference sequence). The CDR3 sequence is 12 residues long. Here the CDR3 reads CSAKWTQETQYF. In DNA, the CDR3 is TGCAGTGCTAAATGGACACAAGAGACCCAGTACTTC.

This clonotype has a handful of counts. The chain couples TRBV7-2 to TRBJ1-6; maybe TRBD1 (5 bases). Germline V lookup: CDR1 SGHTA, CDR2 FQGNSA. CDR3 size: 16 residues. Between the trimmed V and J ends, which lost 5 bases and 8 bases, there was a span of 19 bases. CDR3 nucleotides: TGTGCCAGCAGCCCCAGGGTGAGCCTTTCCGATTCACCCCTCCACTTT. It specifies CASSPRVSLSDSPLHF.

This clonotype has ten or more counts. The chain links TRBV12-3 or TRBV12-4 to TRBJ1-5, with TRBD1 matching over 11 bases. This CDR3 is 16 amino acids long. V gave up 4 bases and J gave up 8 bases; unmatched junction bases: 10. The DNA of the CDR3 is TGTGCCAGCAGTTCCTGGGACAGGGGGGGCGTGAAGCCCCAGCATTTT. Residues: CASSSWDRGGVKPQHF.

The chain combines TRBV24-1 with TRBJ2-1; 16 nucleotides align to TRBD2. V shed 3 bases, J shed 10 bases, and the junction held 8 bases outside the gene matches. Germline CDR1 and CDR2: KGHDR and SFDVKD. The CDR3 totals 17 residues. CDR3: CATSDTGLAGGAGEQFF. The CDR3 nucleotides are TGTGCCACCAGTGATACGGGACTAGCGGGAGGGGCGGGAGAGCAGTTCTTC.

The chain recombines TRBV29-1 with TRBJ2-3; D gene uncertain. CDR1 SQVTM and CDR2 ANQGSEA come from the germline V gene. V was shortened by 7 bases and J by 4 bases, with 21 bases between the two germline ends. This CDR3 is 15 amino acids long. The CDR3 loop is CSATRLNLRPDTQYF. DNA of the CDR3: TGCAGCGCTACTCGACTCAATCTGAGGCCAGATACGCAGTATTTT.

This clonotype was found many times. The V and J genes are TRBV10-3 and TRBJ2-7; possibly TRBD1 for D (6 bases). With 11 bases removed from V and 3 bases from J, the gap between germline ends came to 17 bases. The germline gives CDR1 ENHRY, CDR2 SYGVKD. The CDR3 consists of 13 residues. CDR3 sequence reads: CAVQGTTIYEQYF. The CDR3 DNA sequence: TGTGCCGTACAAGGGACAACTATCTACGAGCAGTACTTC.

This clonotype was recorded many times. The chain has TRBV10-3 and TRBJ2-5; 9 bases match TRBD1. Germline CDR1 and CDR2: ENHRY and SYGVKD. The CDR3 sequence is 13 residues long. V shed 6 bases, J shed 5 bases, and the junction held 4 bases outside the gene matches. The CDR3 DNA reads TGTGCCATCAGCTGGGACAGGGACGAGACCCAGTACTTC. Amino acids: CAISWDRDETQYF.

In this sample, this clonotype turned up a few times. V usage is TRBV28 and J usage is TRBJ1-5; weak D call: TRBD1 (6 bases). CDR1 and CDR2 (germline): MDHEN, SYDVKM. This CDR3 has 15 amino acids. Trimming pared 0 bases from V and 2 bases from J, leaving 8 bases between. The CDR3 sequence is CASSLWGARNQPQHF. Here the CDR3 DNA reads TGTGCCAGCAGTTTATGGGGGGCACGCAATCAGCCCCAGCATTTT.

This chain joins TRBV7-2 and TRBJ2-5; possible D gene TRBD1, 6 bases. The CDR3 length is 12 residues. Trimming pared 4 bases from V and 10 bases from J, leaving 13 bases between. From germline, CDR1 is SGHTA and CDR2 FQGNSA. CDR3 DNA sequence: TGTGCCAGCAGCTCGCCAGGGACACTCCAGTACTTC. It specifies CASSSPGTLQYF.

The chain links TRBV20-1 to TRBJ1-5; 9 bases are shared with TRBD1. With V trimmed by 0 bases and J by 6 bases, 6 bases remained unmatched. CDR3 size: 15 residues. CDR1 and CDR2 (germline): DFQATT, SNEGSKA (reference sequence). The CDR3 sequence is CSARDPGQGGQPQHF. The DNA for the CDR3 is TGCAGTGCTAGAGATCCGGGACAGGGCGGTCAGCCCCAGCATTTT.

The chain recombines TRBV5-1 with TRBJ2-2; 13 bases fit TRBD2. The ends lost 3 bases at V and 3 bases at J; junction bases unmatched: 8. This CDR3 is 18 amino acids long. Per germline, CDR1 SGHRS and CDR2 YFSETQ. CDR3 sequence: CASSSTRTSGGYTGELFF. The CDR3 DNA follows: TGCGCCAGCAGCTCAACCCGGACTAGCGGGGGTTACACCGGGGAGCTGTTTTTT.